Shown below are 3 T cell receptor beta chains from a single sample sequenced in a study of OX40 agonist ivuxolimab in advanced cancers. Sequencing was performed with immunoSEQ multiplex PCR; in TCRdb, only in-frame clones are kept and a portion is missing. The sample lists 50,000 to 65,000 clones; roughly 90% were seen once. Specimen: CD4+ or CD8+ T cells sorted from blood, collected in a trial of the OX40 agonist ivuxolimab. The receptors shown here come from an adult with an advanced solid tumor such as melanoma, head and neck, liver or kidney cancer.

The chain links TRBV28 to TRBJ2-1; D is perhaps TRBD1 or TRBD2 (6 bases each). The CDR3 runs to 13 residues. Looked up from germline, CDR1 is MDHEN and CDR2 is SYDVKM. V was trimmed by 6 bases and J by 7 bases, leaving 13 bases between them. CDR3 amino acids: CASSLRGLNEQFF. The CDR3 nucleotides are TGTGCCAGCAGCCTACGGGGGCTAAATGAGCAGTTCTTC.

This clone was seen only a few times. J is TRBJ2-7 and V is TRBV10-2; D may match TRBD1 or TRBD2 (6 bases each). CDR1 is WSHSY, CDR2 SAAADI, per germline. CDR3 length: 13 amino acids. V lost 5 bases and J lost 5, with 13 bases in between. The CDR3 DNA reads TGCGCCAGCAGTCATGGGGGGCCTGACGAGCAGTACTTC. Translated, it gives CASSHGGPDEQYF.

The CDR3 region has the DNA TGTGCCAGCAGCTTGGAGGGAAGGGGGTTCGCCCAGTACTTC. Its translation: CASSLEGRGFAQYF. V and J are TRBV5-6 and TRBJ2-5; weak D call: TRBD1 (6 bases). V shed 0 bases and J shed 9 bases, with 15 bases lying between them. The germline V gene encodes CDR1 SGHDT and CDR2 YYEEEE. CDR3 length: 14 residues.